The entry below describes one T cell receptor (beta chain). The antigen remains undetermined. J was trimmed by 13 bases and V by 8 bases; bases with no gene match: 8. CDR3 length equals 10 residues. CDR1 is MNHNS, CDR2 SASEGT, per germline. This record belongs to a study of cytomegalovirus exposure and HLA in healthy donors. Study overall: Inside one of the first data releases sat around 85 million unique TCRs taken from HLA-typed donors.

General study points: In an earlier analysis, in under 700 donors, most V segments appeared productive either ~90% or ~30% of the time. Researchers had no immune exposure information except CMV serostatus available.

It was with 60 Vbeta and 13 Jbeta primers that the PCR ran. Some clones are missing from TCRdb's copy, which holds only in-frame ones; the method was immunoSEQ multiplex PCR. The data contain about 120,000 clones, approximately 80% of them singletons. The chain has TRBV6-1 and TRBJ2-7; 7 bases fit TRBD1. The sequenced sample consisted of PBMCs. This TCR was recovered from a male donor in good health and CMV-seropositive. CDR3 amino acids: CASGPGTAYF. The DNA for the CDR3 is TGTGCCAGCGGGCCTGGGACAGCTTACTTC.